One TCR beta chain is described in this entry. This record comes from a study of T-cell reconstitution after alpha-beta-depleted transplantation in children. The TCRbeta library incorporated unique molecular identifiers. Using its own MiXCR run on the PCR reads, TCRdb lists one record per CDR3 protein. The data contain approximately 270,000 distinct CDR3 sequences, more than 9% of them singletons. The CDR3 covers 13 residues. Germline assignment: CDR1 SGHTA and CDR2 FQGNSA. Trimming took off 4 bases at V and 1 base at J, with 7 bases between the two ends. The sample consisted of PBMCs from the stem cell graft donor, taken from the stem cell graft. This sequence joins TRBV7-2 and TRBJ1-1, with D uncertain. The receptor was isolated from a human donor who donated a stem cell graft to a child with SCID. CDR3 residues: CASSWATNTEAFF. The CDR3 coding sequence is TGTGCCAGCAGCTGGGCCACGAACACTGAAGCTTTCTTT.